Below, 26 T cell receptor beta chains from the same sample are listed, as sequenced in a study of cytomegalovirus exposure and HLA in healthy donors. This PCR relied on a set of 60 Vbeta primers and 13 Jbeta primers. Profiled with immunoSEQ multiplex PCR; TCRdb holds only in-frame clones, not every one. The sample has about 51,000 clones, and its top ten clones hold approximately 2.1%. The sample was PBMCs. The receptors shown here come from a female donor in good health and CMV-seronegative.

The chain links TRBV19 to TRBJ1-2; no definite D call. Per the germline V gene, CDR1 is LNHDA and CDR2 is SQIVND (reference sequence). The CDR3 totals 18 residues. Deletions cut 3 bases from V and 0 bases from J, with 20 bases between. CDR3 sequence reads: CASSISPARRGTNYGYTF. The CDR3 region has the DNA TGTGCCAGTAGTATTTCACCGGCGCGGCGTGGAACTAACTATGGCTACACCTTC.

The chain carries TRBV6-1 and TRBJ1-1; 9 nucleotides agree with TRBD1. The germline CDR1 and CDR2 sequences are MNHNS and SASEGT. V shed 4 bases, J shed 3 bases, and the junction held 12 bases outside the gene matches. This CDR3 contains 17 residues. CDR3 coding DNA: TGTGCCAGCAGTGGACGCCCGGACAGGGGAAAGCACACTGAAGCTTTCTTT. Translation gives CASSGRPDRGKHTEAFF.

J is TRBJ1-1 and V is TRBV4-2; weak D call: TRBD1 (6 bases). V was shortened by 4 bases and J by 10 bases, with 22 bases between the two germline ends. The CDR3 is 15 amino acids. Germline V gene sequence: CDR1 LGHNA, CDR2 YNFKEQ. The DNA for the CDR3 is TGTGCCAGCAGCCCTCTAGAGGGACAAGGCCCTGGAGCTTTCTTT. This sequence encodes CASSPLEGQGPGAFF.

The chain couples TRBV5-4 to TRBJ2-1; no definite D call. Germline V gene data show CDR1 as SGHNT and CDR2 as YYREEE (reference sequence). V was trimmed by 6 bases and J by 10 bases, leaving 17 bases between them. The CDR3 totals 13 residues. For the CDR3, the DNA is TGTGCCAGCAAGGTTCGAAGACATCAAGAGCAGTTCTTC. This translates into CASKVRRHQEQFF.

V and J are TRBV11-2 and TRBJ2-7; TRBD1 agrees at 12 bases. With 11 bases clipped from V and 5 bases from J, the junction kept 4 bases outside the gene matches. The CDR3 totals 12 residues. Germline CDR1 SGHAT, CDR2 FQNNGV. The CDR3 bases are TGTGCCGCCGGGACAGGGGGCCACGAGCAGTACTTC. This translates into CAAGTGGHEQYF.

The chain combines TRBV4-3 with TRBJ2-6; 8 positions match TRBD1. The CDR3 is made up of 20 amino acids. V dropped 0 bases and J dropped 2; count of bases not matched to a gene: 12. CDR1 and CDR2 from the germline V gene are LGHNA and YSLEER. The CDR3 DNA follows: TGCGCCAGCAGCCAAGATGGATTGGCAGGGGGCGGCACTGGGGCCAACGTCCTGACTTTC. Translating it yields CASSQDGLAGGGTGANVLTF.

The chain carries TRBV5-4 and TRBJ2-7; TRBD1 agrees at 8 bases. V shed 1 base and J 4 bases; nucleotides not matched to a gene: 1. The germline gives CDR1 SGHNT, CDR2 YYREEE (reference sequence). The length of the CDR3 is 13 residues. The CDR3 is CASSLTGGYEQYF. The CDR3 DNA sequence: TGTGCCAGCAGCTTGACAGGGGGGTACGAGCAGTACTTC.

The chain recombines TRBV10-3 with TRBJ1-6; D unclear. In germline, CDR1 is ENHRY, CDR2 SYGVKD. Trimming removed 3 bases from V and 0 bases from J, with 6 bases in between. CDR3 length: 15 residues. This CDR3 reads CAISDSSSYNSPLHF. The CDR3 region has the DNA TGTGCCATCAGTGACTCGAGCTCCTATAATTCACCCCTCCACTTT.

The CDR3 spells CASSVDFHGYTF. As DNA, the CDR3 is TGTGCCAGCAGCGTAGACTTCCATGGCTACACCTTC. The rearrangement joins TRBV9 to TRBJ1-2; no clear D gene. Trimming removed 0 bases at V and 6 bases at J, with 6 bases between. This CDR3 is 12 amino acids long. In germline, CDR1 is SGDLS, CDR2 YYNGEE. The whole variable domain, filled in from reference TRBV9 and TRBJ1-2, reads DSGVTQTPKHLITATGQRVTLRCSPRSGDLSVYWYQQSLDQGLQFLIQYYNGEERAKGNILERFSAQQFPDLHSELNLSSLELGDSALYFCASSVDFHGYTFGSGTRLTVV.

The rearrangement links TRBV27 to TRBJ2-3, with D possibly matching TRBD1 (7 bases). V was clipped by 8 bases and J by 2 bases, with 17 bases between them. Germline V gene lookup returns CDR1 MNHEY and CDR2 SMNVEV (reference sequence). The CDR3 sequence is 15 residues long. The CDR3 DNA is TGTGCCAGCCAGGGGGGAATGGGGGACACAGATACGCAGTATTTT. This codes for CASQGGMGDTDTQYF.

In DNA form, the CDR3 reads TGTGCCAGCTCACATCCGGGACTAGCGGGAACCTACGAGCAGTACTTC. It encodes CASSHPGLAGTYEQYF. This chain connects TRBV18 to TRBJ2-7, with 13 nucleotides matching TRBD2. The V gene end was trimmed by 4 bases and the J gene end by 2 bases; junction bases not matched to a gene: 5. The CDR3 covers 16 residues. Looked up from germline, CDR1 is KGHSH and CDR2 is LQKENI.

The chain recombines TRBV5-4 with TRBJ1-1, with D maybe TRBD1 (5 bases). The CDR3 consists of 16 residues. CDR1 and CDR2 (germline): SGHNT, YYREEE (reference sequence). The V and J ends lost 0 bases and 3 bases respectively, with 15 bases between them. The CDR3 is CASSLAFPGLDTEAFF. The CDR3 DNA is TGTGCCAGCAGCTTGGCCTTTCCAGGGTTGGACACTGAAGCTTTCTTT.

The chain couples TRBV4-1 to TRBJ2-1, with D perhaps TRBD2 (5 bases). Germline assignment: CDR1 MGHRA and CDR2 YSYEKL. This CDR3 has 13 amino acids. V was cut by 5 bases and J by 7 bases, with 12 bases left in between. In nucleotides, the CDR3 is TGCGCCAGCAGCGGCCTAGCCGGGAATGAGCAGTTCTTC. Translating it yields CASSGLAGNEQFF.

The chain recombines TRBV28 with TRBJ2-1; TRBD1 matches at 8 bases. Unmatched junction bases numbered 8, after V lost 1 base and J lost 6 bases. Germline V gene lookup returns CDR1 MDHEN and CDR2 SYDVKM. The CDR3 consists of 16 residues. CDR3 nucleotides: TGTGCCAGCAGTTTATATCGGACAGGGCCGGTCAATGAGCAGTTCTTC. It encodes CASSLYRTGPVNEQFF.

V and J are TRBV7-9 and TRBJ1-2; 10 bases align to TRBD1. The germline CDR1 and CDR2 sequences are SEHNR and FQNEAQ (reference sequence). This CDR3 has 13 amino acids. V was pared by 5 bases and J by 8 bases, with 5 bases of the junction left unmatched. The CDR3 region has the DNA TGTGCCAGCAGCGTAGGGACAGGGGCCGGCTACACCTTC. Translation: CASSVGTGAGYTF.

In regard to this clone: The same CDR3 is also encoded by other DNA sequences in this sample. The rearrangement uses TRBV5-1 and TRBJ2-3, with 8 bases matching TRBD1. Losses at the gene ends were 4 bases for V and 3 bases for J; bases not matched to a gene: 1. Germline V gene lookup returns CDR1 SGHRS and CDR2 YFSETQ. The CDR3 covers 13 residues. CDR3 in DNA: TGCGCCAGCAGCGGACAGGGTACAGATACGCAGTATTTT. Translated: CASSGQGTDTQYF.

This rearrangement joins TRBV13 to TRBJ2-7, with 7 bases identical to TRBD1. Looked up from germline, CDR1 is PRHDT and CDR2 is FYEKMQ (reference sequence). This CDR3 contains 15 residues. Trimming took 4 bases from V and 4 from J; bases not matched to a gene: 10. CDR3 protein: CASSSTDRDGYEQYF. Here the CDR3 DNA reads TGTGCCAGCAGCTCGACTGACAGGGATGGGTACGAGCAGTACTTC.

V and J are TRBV19 and TRBJ2-5, with D maybe TRBD1 (6 bases). CDR1 is LNHDA, CDR2 SQIVND, per germline (reference sequence). The CDR3 sequence is 14 residues long. Between the trimmed V and J ends, which lost 5 bases and 4 bases, there was a span of 14 bases. The CDR3 protein is CASSQQGRRETQYF. For the CDR3, the DNA is TGTGCCAGTAGTCAACAGGGTAGAAGAGAGACCCAGTACTTC.

This chain joins TRBV6-1 and TRBJ1-5; D uncertain. The CDR3 extends over 15 amino acids. The V end was cut by 4 bases, the J end by 0 bases, with 10 bases between. In germline, CDR1 is MNHNS, CDR2 SASEGT. CDR3 nucleotides: TGTGCCAGCAGTGCCGACGGGATTAGCAATCAGCCCCAGCATTTT. Translating gives CASSADGISNQPQHF.

On this clone itself: Other DNA sequences within the sample encode an identical CDR3. This chain links TRBV5-4 with TRBJ1-6; D unresolved. Germline V CDR1 and CDR2: SGHNT, YYREEE (reference sequence). V shed 4 bases and J shed 7 bases, with 12 bases lying between them. The CDR3 loop spans 14 amino acids. CDR3 sequence: CASSNLGSNSPLHF. Written as DNA, the CDR3 is TGTGCCAGCAGCAACCTAGGGAGCAATTCACCCCTCCACTTT.

V is TRBV21-1 and J is TRBJ2-7; TRBD2, as called in the table, went unchecked against the DNA. TRBV21-1 is assigned pseudogene status. The CDR3 extends over 11 amino acids. The CDR3 protein is CASSKLDEQYF. DNA for the CDR3: TGTGCCAGCAGCAAACTAGACGAGCAGTACTTC.

The chain has TRBV18 and TRBJ2-5, with D tentatively TRBD2 (5 bases). The CDR3 is 14 residues long. The germline V gene has CDR1 KGHSH and CDR2 LQKENI. The ends were cut back, 4 bases at V and 4 bases at J, with 13 bases in the middle. The CDR3 bases are TGTGCCAGCTCACTTCCCGGGAACCTAGAGACCCAGTACTTC. Protein sequence: CASSLPGNLETQYF.

The V gene is TRBV7-9, the J gene TRBJ1-5; D ambiguous. CDR3 length equals 12 residues. Trimming removed 4 bases from V and 5 bases from J, with 6 bases in between. Germline CDR1 is SEHNR and CDR2 is FQNEAQ (reference sequence). The CDR3 spells CASSSQYQPQHF. The CDR3 bases are TGTGCCAGCAGCTCCCAGTATCAGCCCCAGCATTTT.

This chain's CDR3 is CASRFQANTEAFF. Here the CDR3 DNA reads TGTGCCAGCAGGTTCCAAGCGAACACTGAAGCTTTCTTT. The chain recombines TRBV6-1 with TRBJ1-1; D gene unclear. The CDR3 loop spans 13 amino acids. Germline V gene data show CDR1 as MNHNS and CDR2 as SASEGT. V was trimmed by 6 bases and J by 1 base, leaving 9 bases between them.

This chain joins TRBV18 and TRBJ1-5, with D tentatively TRBD1 (5 bases). Germline CDR1 and CDR2: KGHSH and LQKENI. The germline V and J ends were trimmed by 3 bases and 1 base, with 13 bases remaining between them. The CDR3 loop spans 16 amino acids. As DNA, the CDR3 is TGTGCCAGCTCACCCCTTGGGGGGGACAGCAATCAGCCCCAGCATTTT. Amino acid sequence: CASSPLGGDSNQPQHF.

V gene TRBV29-1 combines with J gene TRBJ1-5; 9 bases are a match to TRBD1. With 6 bases clipped from V and 7 bases from J, the junction kept 4 bases outside the gene matches. From germline, CDR1 is SQVTM and CDR2 ANQGSEA. The CDR3 length is 12 residues. The CDR3 spells CSVGDRDQPQHF. The CDR3 DNA sequence: TGCAGCGTCGGGGACAGGGACCAGCCCCAGCATTTT. The variable domain in full, completed from reference TRBV29-1 and TRBJ1-5, reads SAVISQKPSRDICQRGTSLTIQCQVDSQVTMMFWYRQQPGQSLTLIATANQGSEATYESGFVIDKFPISRPNLTFSTLTVSNMSPEDSSIYLCSVGDRDQPQHFGDGTRLSIL.